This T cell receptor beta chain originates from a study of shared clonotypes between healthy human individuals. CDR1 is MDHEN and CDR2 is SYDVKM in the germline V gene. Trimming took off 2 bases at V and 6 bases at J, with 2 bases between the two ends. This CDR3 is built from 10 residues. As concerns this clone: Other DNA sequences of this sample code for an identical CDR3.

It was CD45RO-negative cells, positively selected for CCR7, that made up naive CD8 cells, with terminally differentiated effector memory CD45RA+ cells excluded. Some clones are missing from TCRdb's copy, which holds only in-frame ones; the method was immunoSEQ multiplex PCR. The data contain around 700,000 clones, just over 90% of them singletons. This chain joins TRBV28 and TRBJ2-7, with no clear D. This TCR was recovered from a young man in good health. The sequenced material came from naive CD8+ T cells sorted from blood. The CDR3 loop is CASSLTEQYF. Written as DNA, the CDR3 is TGTGCCAGCAGTTTAACCGAGCAGTACTTC.